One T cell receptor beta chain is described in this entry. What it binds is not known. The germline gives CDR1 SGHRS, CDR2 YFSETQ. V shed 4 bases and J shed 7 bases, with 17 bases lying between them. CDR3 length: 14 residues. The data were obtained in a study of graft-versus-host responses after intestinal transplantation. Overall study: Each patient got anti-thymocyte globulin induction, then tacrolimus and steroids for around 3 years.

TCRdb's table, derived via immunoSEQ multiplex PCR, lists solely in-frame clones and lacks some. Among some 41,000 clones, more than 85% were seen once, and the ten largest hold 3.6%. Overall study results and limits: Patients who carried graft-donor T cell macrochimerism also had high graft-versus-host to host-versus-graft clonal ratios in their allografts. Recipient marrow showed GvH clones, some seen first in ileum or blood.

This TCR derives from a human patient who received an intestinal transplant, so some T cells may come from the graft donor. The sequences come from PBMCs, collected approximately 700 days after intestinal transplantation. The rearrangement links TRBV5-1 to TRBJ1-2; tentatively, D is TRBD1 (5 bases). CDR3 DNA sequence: TGCGCCAGCAGCCCGGGGGAGGACCCCATTGGCTACACCTTC. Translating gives CASSPGEDPIGYTF.